Listed below are T cell receptor beta chains from one sample, sequenced in a study of CD8 T cells in Susac syndrome. MiXCR, run by TCRdb on the immunoSEQ multiplex PCR reads, gives a single entry per CDR3 protein. The repertoire has roughly 160,000 distinct CDR3 sequences, more than 95% of them found once; the top ten carry 0.095% to 0.15%. Sample: CD4+ T cells from PBMCs. These receptors all stem from a human donor with Susac syndrome. CDR3s include the opening cysteine and the closing phenylalanine or tryptophan. The order of the fields is V gene, clone size, D gene, J gene, CDR3 protein, CDR3 DNA. The D gene is left open where the match is weak. Size tells how often a clone was seen (once, few, many) or the class of an expanded clone, and some rows leave it out.

TRBV6-1	NA	NA	TRBJ1-2	CASSGTGQGYGYTF	TGTGCCAGCAGTGGTACCGGGCAAGGCTATGGCTACACCTTC
TRBV6-5	few	NA	TRBJ2-3	CASRGSTDTQYF	TGTGCCAGCCGCGGGAGCACAGATACGCAGTATTTT
TRBV20-1	NA	NA	TRBJ2-5	CSAPELGETQYF	TGCAGTGCTCCTGAGCTGGGGGAGACCCAGTACTTC
TRBV2	NA	NA	TRBJ1-1	CASSEQAEAFF	TGTGCCAGCAGTGAGCAGGCTGAAGCTTTCTTT
TRBV20-1	NA	NA	TRBJ2-6	CSAHPNTGANVLTF	TGCAGTGCCCACCCAAACACTGGGGCCAACGTCCTGACTTTC
TRBV29-1	NA	NA	TRBJ2-7	CSVAQRGAADEQYF	TGCAGCGTCGCTCAGAGGGGCGCAGCGGACGAGCAGTACTTC
TRBV2	NA	NA	TRBJ2-5	CASSDRTQQETQYF	TGTGCCAGCAGTGACCGGACGCAGCAAGAGACCCAGTACTTC
TRBV28	NA	NA	TRBJ2-3	CASREASDTQYF	TGTGCCAGCAGGGAAGCTTCCGATACGCAGTATTTT
TRBV5-1	NA	NA	TRBJ2-1	CASSLGQRHYSLYNEQFF	TGCGCCAGCAGCTTGGGGCAGCGTCACTACTCCCTTTACAATGAGCAGTTCTTC
TRBV29-1	NA	NA	TRBJ1-2	CSVMNRDYGYTF	TGCAGCGTTATGAACAGGGACTATGGCTACACCTTC
TRBV9	NA	NA	TRBJ1-1	CASSVAGTDTEAFF	TGTGCCAGCAGCGTTGCAGGCACAGACACTGAAGCTTTCTTT
TRBV10-3	NA	NA	TRBJ2-4	CAISAGVGNIQYF	TGTGCCATCAGTGCGGGAGTCGGGAACATTCAGTACTTC
TRBV14	NA	TRBD2	TRBJ2-2	CASSKAGTNTGELFF	TGTGCCAGCAGCAAAGCGGGAACGAACACCGGGGAGCTGTTTTTT
TRBV10-3	few	NA	TRBJ2-5	CATGAQETQYF	TGTGCCACCGGGGCCCAAGAGACCCAGTACTTC
TRBV7-2	NA	TRBD2	TRBJ2-3	CASSPGLVADTQYF	TGTGCCAGCAGCCCGGGACTAGTCGCAGATACGCAGTATTTT
TRBV10-3	NA	NA	TRBJ2-3	CAISESKGFTSTDTQYF	TGTGCCATCAGTGAGTCGAAGGGATTCACTAGCACAGATACGCAGTATTTT
TRBV7-2	NA	TRBD2	TRBJ2-3	CASSLGGTSGGKDTQYF	TGTGCCAGCAGCTTAGGCGGGACTAGCGGGGGGAAAGATACGCAGTATTTT
TRBV7-2	NA	NA	TRBJ2-7	CASSSTGIKRYEQYF	TGTGCCAGCAGCTCGACCGGGATCAAGCGTTACGAGCAGTACTTC
TRBV29-1	NA	TRBD1	TRBJ2-5	CSILGTAEPQYF	TGCAGCATACTCGGGACAGCAGAACCCCAGTACTTC
TRBV4-2	NA	NA	TRBJ2-1	CASSQEIRGYLFF	TGTGCCAGCAGCCAAGAAATAAGGGGATACCTGTTCTTC
TRBV29-1	NA	NA	TRBJ1-1	CSVAGLISEAFF	TGCAGCGTTGCGGGACTCATTTCAGAAGCTTTCTTT
TRBV2	NA	NA	TRBJ2-1	CASSEGPTYNEQFF	TGTGCCAGCAGTGAAGGGCCGACATACAATGAGCAGTTCTTC
TRBV28	NA	TRBD1	TRBJ1-1	CASGRTGPNTEAFF	TGTGCCAGCGGCCGGACAGGGCCGAACACTGAAGCTTTCTTT
TRBV7-3	once	NA	TRBJ1-5	CASSWGANQPQHF	TGTGCCAGCAGCTGGGGGGCAAATCAGCCCCAGCATTTT
TRBV24-1	NA	TRBD1	TRBJ1-4	CATSDYSGDSYEKLFF	TGTGCCACCAGTGACTACTCCGGGGACAGCTATGAAAAACTGTTTTTT
TRBV18	NA	NA	TRBJ2-2	CASSRVANTGELFF	TGTGCCAGCTCAAGGGTCGCGAACACCGGGGAGCTGTTTTTT
TRBV10-3	NA	NA	TRBJ2-5	CATSEGGQETQYF	TGTGCCACCTCCGAGGGGGGTCAAGAGACCCAGTACTTC
TRBV18	NA	NA	TRBJ1-1	CASSGAANTEAFF	TGTGCCAGCTCTGGGGCGGCGAACACTGAAGCTTTCTTT
TRBV18	NA	NA	TRBJ2-2	CASSPFANTGELFF	TGTGCCAGCTCACCTTTTGCGAACACCGGGGAGCTGTTTTTT
TRBV20-1	NA	NA	TRBJ2-7	CSGGGSSYEQYF	TGCAGTGGGGGTGGCTCGTCCTACGAGCAGTACTTC
TRBV7-8	NA	NA	TRBJ1-4	CASSSRATEKLFF	TGTGCCAGCAGCTCACGGGCCACCGAAAAACTGTTTTTT
TRBV5-4	NA	TRBD1	TRBJ2-3	CASSPPPGQVSSTDTQYF	TGTGCCAGCAGCCCACCCCCGGGACAGGTATCTAGCACAGATACGCAGTATTTT
TRBV30	NA	NA	TRBJ1-5	CAWRAEDNQPQHF	TGTGCCTGGAGAGCGGAGGATAATCAGCCCCAGCATTTT
TRBV2	NA	NA	TRBJ2-1	CASSEGGSNNEQFF	TGTGCCAGCAGCGAAGGGGGATCCAACAATGAGCAGTTCTTC
TRBV15	NA	NA	TRBJ1-1	CATSRVQDSGGTEAFF	TGTGCCACCAGCAGAGTCCAGGACAGCGGAGGCACTGAAGCTTTCTTT
TRBV28	few	NA	TRBJ1-5	CASSLGGAGQPQHF	TGTGCCAGCAGTTTAGGGGGCGCGGGTCAGCCCCAGCATTTT
TRBV30	NA	NA	TRBJ1-2	CARRVRGYTF	TGTGCCCGCAGGGTGCGGGGCTACACCTTC
TRBV6-5	NA	NA	TRBJ1-6	CASSYSDPRGVTPLHF	TGTGCCAGCAGTTACTCAGACCCGAGGGGGGTTACACCCCTCCACTTT
TRBV29-1	NA	NA	TRBJ1-4	CSAGDVNEKLFF	TGCAGCGCCGGGGACGTTAATGAAAAACTGTTTTTT
TRBV7-9	NA	NA	TRBJ2-3	CASSPRGGVVTDTQYF	TGTGCCAGCAGCCCCCGGGGAGGCGTTGTCACAGATACGCAGTATTTT
TRBV5-1	NA	NA	TRBJ2-5	CASSSRQGIQETQYF	TGCGCCAGCAGCTCCCGTCAAGGCATTCAAGAGACCCAGTACTTC
TRBV28	NA	NA	TRBJ2-3	CASSFPPRTDTQYF	TGTGCCAGCAGTTTTCCCCCCCGCACAGATACGCAGTATTTT
TRBV9	NA	NA	TRBJ1-3	CASSVASGNTIYF	TGTGCCAGCAGCGTAGCTTCTGGAAACACCATATATTTT
TRBV5-1	NA	NA	TRBJ2-5	CASFPEYSQETQYF	TGCGCCAGCTTCCCTGAATATTCCCAAGAGACCCAGTACTTC